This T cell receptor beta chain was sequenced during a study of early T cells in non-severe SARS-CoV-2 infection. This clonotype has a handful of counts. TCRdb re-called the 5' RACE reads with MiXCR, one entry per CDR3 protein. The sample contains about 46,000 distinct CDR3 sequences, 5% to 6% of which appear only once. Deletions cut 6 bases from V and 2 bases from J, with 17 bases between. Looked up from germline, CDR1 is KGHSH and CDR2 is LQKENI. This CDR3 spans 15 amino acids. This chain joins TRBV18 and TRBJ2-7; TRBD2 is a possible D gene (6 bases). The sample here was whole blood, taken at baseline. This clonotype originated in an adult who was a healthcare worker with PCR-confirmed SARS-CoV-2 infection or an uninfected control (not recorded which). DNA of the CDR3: TGTGCCAGCTCGTCCGGGTCCTCGGGGGCCTACGAGCAGTACTTC. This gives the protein CASSSGSSGAYEQYF.